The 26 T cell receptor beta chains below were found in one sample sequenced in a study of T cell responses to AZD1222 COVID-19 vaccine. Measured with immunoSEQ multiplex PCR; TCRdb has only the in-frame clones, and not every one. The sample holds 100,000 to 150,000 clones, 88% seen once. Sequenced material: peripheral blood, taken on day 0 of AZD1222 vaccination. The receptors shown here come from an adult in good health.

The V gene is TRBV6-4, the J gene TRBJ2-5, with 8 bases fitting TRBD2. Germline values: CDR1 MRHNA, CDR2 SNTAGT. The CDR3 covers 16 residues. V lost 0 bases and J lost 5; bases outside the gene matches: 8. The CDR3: CASSDSARGGRETQYF. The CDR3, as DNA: TGTGCCAGCAGTGACTCGGCACGGGGGGGCCGGGAGACCCAGTACTTC.

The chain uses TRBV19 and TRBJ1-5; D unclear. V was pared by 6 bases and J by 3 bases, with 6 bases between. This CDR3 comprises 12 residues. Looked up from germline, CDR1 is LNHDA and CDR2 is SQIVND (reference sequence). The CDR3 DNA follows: TGTGCCAGTAGACATTCCAATCAGCCCCAGCATTTT. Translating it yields CASRHSNQPQHF.

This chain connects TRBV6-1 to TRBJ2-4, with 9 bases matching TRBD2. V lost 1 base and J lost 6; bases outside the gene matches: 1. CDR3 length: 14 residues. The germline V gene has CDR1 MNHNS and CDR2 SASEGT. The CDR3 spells CASSEGGGVNIQYF. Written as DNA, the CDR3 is TGTGCCAGCAGTGAAGGCGGGGGGGTAAACATTCAGTACTTC.

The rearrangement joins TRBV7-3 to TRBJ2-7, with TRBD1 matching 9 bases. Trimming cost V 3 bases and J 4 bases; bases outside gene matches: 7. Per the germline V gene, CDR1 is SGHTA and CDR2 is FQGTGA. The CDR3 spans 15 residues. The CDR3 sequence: CASSFAGQGGYEQYF. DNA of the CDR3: TGTGCCAGCAGCTTCGCGGGACAGGGAGGTTACGAGCAGTACTTC.

The CDR3 DNA reads as TGTGCCAGCAGCCCAGGACAGGGCGGCGGAGAGACCCAGTACTTC. This sequence encodes CASSPGQGGGETQYF. This chain links TRBV7-8 with TRBJ2-5; 8 nucleotides agree with TRBD1. Germline CDR1 and CDR2: SGHVS and FQNEAQ. V shed 5 bases and J 4 bases; nucleotides not matched to a gene: 9. This CDR3 region has 15 residues.

The CDR3 DNA reads TGCAGTGCTGGTGGTGGCGGGAGCTCCTACAATGAGCAGTTCTTC. As protein: CSAGGGGSSYNEQFF. The chain links TRBV20-1 to TRBJ2-1; 7 bases are shared with TRBD2. Germline CDR1 and CDR2: DFQATT and SNEGSKA (reference sequence). Trimming at V came to 5 bases and at J to 0 bases, leaving 7 bases not matched to a gene. The CDR3 length is 15 residues.

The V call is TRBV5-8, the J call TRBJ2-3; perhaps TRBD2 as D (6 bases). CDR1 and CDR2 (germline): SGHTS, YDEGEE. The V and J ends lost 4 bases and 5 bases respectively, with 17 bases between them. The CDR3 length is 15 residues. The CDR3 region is CASSPGDRGEDTQYF. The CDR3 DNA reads TGTGCCAGCAGCCCGGGGGACCGGGGTGAAGATACGCAGTATTTT. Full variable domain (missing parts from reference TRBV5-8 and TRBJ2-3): EAGVTQSPTHLIKTRGQQATLRCSPISGHTSVYWYQQALGLGLQFLLWYDEGEERNRGNFPPRFSGRQFPNYSSELNVNALELEDSALYLCASSPGDRGEDTQYFGPGTRLTVL.

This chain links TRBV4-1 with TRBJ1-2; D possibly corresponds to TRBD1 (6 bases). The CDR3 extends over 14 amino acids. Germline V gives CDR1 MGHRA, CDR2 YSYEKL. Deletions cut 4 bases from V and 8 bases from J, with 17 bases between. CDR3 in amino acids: CASSPRQALSGYTF. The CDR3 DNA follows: TGCGCCAGCAGCCCCCGACAGGCTTTAAGCGGCTACACCTTC.

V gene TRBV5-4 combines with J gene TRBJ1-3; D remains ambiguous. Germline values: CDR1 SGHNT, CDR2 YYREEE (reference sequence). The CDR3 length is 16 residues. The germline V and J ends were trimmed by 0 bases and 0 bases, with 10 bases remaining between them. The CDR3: CASSLVGYSSGNTIYF. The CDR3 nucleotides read TGTGCCAGCAGCTTGGTGGGGTATAGCTCTGGAAACACCATATATTTT. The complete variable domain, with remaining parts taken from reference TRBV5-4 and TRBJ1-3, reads ETGVTQSPTHLIKTRGQQVTLRCSSQSGHNTVSWYQQALGQGPQFIFQYYREEENGRGNFPPRFSGLQFPNYSSELNVNALELDDSALYLCASSLVGYSSGNTIYFGEGSWLTVV.

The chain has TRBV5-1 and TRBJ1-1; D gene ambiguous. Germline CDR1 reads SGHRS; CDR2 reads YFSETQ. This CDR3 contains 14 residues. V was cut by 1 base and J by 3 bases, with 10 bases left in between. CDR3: CASSLSWAYTEAFF. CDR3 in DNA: TGCGCCAGCAGCTTGTCGTGGGCTTACACTGAAGCTTTCTTT.

In nucleotides, the CDR3 is TGTGCCAGCGGCGCCAATGAAAAACTGTTTTTT. This codes for CASGANEKLFF. This sequence joins TRBV7-6 and TRBJ1-4; no reliable D call. Germline V lookup: CDR1 SGHVS, CDR2 FNYEAQ. The CDR3 runs to 11 residues. Trimming shortened V by 8 bases and J by 5 bases, and 6 bases separated the two germline ends. Using reference TRBV7-6 and TRBJ1-4 for the parts outside the CDR3, the full variable domain is GAGVSQSPRYKVTKRGQDVALRCDPISGHVSLYWYRQALGQGPEFLTYFNYEAQQDKSGLPNDRFSAERPEGSISTLTIQRTEQRDSAMYRCASGANEKLFFGSGTQLSVL.

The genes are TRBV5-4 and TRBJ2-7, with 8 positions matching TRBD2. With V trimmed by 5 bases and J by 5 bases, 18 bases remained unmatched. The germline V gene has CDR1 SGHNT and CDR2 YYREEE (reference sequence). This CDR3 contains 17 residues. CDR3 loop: CASRNEGSGIISHEQYF. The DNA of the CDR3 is TGTGCCAGCAGAAATGAAGGTAGCGGGATAATTTCCCACGAGCAGTACTTC.

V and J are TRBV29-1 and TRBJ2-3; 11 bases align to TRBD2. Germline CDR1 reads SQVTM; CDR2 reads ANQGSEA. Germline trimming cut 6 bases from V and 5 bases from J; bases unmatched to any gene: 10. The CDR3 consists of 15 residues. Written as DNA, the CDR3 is TGCAGCGTCACACTAGCGGGGGTGCTAATAGATACGCAGTATTTT. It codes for CSVTLAGVLIDTQYF.

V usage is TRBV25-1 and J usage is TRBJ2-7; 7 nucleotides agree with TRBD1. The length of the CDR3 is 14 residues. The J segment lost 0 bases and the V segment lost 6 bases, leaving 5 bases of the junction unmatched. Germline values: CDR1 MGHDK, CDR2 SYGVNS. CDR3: CASRGQAFSYEQYF. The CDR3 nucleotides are TGTGCCAGCAGAGGACAGGCGTTCTCCTACGAGCAGTACTTC.

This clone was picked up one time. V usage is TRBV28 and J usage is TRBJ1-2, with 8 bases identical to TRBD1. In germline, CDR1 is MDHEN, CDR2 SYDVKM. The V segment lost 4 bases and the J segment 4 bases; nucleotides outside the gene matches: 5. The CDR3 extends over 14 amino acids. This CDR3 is CASSSGQGVYGYTF. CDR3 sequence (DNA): TGTGCCAGCAGTTCCGGACAGGGAGTCTATGGCTACACCTTC.

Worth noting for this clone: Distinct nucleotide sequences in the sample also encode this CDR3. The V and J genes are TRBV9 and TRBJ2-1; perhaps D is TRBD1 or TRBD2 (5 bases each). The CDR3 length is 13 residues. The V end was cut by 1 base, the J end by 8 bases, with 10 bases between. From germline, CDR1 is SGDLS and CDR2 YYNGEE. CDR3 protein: CASSVRGVDEQFF. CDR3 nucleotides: TGTGCCAGCAGCGTACGAGGGGTTGATGAGCAGTTCTTC.

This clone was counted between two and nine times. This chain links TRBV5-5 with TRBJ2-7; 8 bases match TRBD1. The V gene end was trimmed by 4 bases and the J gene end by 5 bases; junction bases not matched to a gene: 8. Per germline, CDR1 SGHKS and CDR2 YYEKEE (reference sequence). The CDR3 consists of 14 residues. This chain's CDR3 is CASSSPGTGNEQYF. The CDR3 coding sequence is TGTGCCAGCAGCAGTCCCGGGACAGGAAACGAGCAGTACTTC.

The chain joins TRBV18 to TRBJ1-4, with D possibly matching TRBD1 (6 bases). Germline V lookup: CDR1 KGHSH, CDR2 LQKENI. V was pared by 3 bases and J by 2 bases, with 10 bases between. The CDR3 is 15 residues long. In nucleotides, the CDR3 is TGTGCCAGCTCACCGGGGACAAAGACTAATGAAAAACTGTTTTTT. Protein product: CASSPGTKTNEKLFF.

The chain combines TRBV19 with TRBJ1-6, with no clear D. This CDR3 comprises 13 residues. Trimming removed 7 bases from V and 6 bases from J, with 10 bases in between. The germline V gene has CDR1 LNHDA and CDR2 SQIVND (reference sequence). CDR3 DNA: TGTGCCAGTACCGGCGTGCTTAATTCACCCCTCCACTTT. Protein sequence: CASTGVLNSPLHF. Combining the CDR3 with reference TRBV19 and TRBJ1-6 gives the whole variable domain DGGITQSPKYLFRKEGQNVTLSCEQNLNHDAMYWYRQDPGQGLRLIYYSQIVNDFQKGDIAEGYSVSREKKESFPLTVTSAQKNPTAFYLCASTGVLNSPLHFGNGTRLTVT.

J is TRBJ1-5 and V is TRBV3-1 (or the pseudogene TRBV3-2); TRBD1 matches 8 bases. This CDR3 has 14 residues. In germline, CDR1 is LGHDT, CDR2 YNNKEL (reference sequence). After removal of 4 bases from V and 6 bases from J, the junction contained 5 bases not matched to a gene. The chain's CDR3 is CASSRGQGSQPQHF. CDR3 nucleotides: TGTGCCAGCAGCCGAGGACAGGGAAGTCAGCCCCAGCATTTT.

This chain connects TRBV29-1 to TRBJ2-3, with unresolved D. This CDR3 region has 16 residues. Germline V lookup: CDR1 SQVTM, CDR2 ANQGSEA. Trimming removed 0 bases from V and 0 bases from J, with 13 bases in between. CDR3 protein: CSVEDLVTGSTDTQYF. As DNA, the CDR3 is TGCAGCGTTGAAGATCTTGTCACTGGGAGCACAGATACGCAGTATTTT.

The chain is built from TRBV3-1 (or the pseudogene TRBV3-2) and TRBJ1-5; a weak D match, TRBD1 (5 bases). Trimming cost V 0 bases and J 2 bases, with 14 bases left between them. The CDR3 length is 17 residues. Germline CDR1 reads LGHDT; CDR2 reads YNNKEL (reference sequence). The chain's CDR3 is CASSQDSAGSGNQPQHF. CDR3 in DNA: TGTGCCAGCAGCCAAGATTCGGCAGGGTCAGGCAATCAGCCCCAGCATTTT.

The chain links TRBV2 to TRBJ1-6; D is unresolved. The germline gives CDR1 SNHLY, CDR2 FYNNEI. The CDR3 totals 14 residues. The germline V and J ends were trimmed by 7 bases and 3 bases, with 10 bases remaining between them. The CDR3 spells CASTGDFYNSPLHF. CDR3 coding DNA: TGTGCCAGCACAGGAGATTTCTATAATTCACCCCTCCACTTT.

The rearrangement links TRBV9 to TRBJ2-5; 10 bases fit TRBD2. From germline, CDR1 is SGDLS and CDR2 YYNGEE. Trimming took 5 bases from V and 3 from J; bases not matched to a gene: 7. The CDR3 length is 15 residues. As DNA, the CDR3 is TGTGCCAGCAGTGAGCGGCTAGCGGGGGAAGAGACCCAGTACTTC. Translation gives CASSERLAGEETQYF.

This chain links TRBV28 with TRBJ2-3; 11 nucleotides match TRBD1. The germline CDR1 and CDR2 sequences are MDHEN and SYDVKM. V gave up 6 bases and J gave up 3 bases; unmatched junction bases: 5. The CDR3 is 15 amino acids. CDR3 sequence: CASRTRDRGTDTQYF. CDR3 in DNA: TGTGCCAGCAGAACCCGGGACAGGGGGACAGATACGCAGTATTTT.

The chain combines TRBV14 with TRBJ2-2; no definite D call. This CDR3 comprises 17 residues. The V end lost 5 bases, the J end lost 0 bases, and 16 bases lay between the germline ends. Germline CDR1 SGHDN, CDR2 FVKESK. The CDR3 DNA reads TGTGCCAGCAGCGCCCGGATCGGTCGTACGAACACCGGGGAGCTGTTTTTT. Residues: CASSARIGRTNTGELFF.